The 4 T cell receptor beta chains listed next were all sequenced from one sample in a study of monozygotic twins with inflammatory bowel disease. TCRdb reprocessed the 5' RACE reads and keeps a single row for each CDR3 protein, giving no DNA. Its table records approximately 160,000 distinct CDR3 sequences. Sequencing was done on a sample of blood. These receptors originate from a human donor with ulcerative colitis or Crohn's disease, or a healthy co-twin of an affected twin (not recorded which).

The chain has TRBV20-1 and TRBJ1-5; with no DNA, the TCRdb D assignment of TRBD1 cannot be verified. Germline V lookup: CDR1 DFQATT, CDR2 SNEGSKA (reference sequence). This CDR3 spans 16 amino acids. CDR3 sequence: CSAGRQDPYSNQPQHF.

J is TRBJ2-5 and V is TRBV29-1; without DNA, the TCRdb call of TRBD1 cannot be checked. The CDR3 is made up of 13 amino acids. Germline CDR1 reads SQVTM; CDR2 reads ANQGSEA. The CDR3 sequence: CSVPDSFQETQYF.

This CDR3 reads CASSLSDTGELFF. The chain employs TRBV28 and TRBJ2-2. The CDR3 is 13 residues long. CDR1 and CDR2 (germline): MDHEN, SYDVKM. Full variable domain (remainder filled in from reference TRBV28 and TRBJ2-2): DVKVTQSSRYLVKRTGEKVFLECVQDMDHENMFWYRQDPGLGLRLIYFSYDVKMKEKGDIPEGYSVSREKKERFSLILESASTNQTSMYLCASSLSDTGELFFGEGSRLTVL.

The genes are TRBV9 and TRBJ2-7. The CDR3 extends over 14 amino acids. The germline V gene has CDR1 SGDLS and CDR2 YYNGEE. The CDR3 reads CASSQRGASYEQYF.